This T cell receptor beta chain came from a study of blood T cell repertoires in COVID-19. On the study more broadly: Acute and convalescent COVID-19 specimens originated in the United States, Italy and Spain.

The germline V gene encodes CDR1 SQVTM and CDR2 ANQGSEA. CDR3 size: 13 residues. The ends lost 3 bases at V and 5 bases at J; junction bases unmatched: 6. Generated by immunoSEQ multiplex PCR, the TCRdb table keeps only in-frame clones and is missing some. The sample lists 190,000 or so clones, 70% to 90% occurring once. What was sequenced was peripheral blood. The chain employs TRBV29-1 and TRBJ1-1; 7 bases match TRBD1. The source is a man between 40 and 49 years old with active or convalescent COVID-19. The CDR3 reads CSVERGQRTEAFF. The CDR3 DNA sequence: TGCAGCGTTGAGAGGGGGCAGCGAACTGAAGCTTTCTTT.